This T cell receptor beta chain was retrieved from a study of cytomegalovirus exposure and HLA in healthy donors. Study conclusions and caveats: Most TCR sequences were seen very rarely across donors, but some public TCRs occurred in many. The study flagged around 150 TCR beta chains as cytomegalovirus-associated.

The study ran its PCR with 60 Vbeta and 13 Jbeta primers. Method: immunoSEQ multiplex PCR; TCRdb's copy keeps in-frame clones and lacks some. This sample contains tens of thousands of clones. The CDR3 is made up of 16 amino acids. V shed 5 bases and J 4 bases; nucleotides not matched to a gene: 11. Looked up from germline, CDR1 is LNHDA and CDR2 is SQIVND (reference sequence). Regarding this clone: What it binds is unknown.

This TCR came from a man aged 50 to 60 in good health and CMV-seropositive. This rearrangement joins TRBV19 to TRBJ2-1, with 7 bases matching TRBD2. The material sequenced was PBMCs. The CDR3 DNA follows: TGTGCCAGTAGTCCTTGGATGGCTAGCGGATACAATGAGCAGTTCTTC. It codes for CASSPWMASGYNEQFF.